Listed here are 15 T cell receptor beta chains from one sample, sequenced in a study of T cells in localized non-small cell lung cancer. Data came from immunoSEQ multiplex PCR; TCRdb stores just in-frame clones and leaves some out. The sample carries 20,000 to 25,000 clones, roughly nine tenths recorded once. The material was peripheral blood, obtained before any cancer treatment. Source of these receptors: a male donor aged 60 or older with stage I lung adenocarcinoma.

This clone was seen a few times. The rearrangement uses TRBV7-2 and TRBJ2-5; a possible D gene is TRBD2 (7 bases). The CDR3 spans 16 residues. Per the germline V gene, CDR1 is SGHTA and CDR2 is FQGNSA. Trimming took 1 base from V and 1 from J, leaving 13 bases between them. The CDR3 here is CASSLVGGAAQETQYF. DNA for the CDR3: TGTGCCAGCAGCTTAGTTGGGGGGGCGGCCCAAGAGACCCAGTACTTC.

CDR3 sequence reads: CASSTVAGVYYNEQFF. The CDR3 bases are TGCGCCAGCAGCACCGTTGCGGGAGTTTACTACAATGAGCAGTTCTTC. J is TRBJ2-1 and V is TRBV5-1; 7 bases are a match to TRBD2. From germline, CDR1 is SGHRS and CDR2 YFSETQ. J lost 3 bases, V lost 4 bases, and 10 bases had no gene match. The CDR3 sequence is 16 residues long.

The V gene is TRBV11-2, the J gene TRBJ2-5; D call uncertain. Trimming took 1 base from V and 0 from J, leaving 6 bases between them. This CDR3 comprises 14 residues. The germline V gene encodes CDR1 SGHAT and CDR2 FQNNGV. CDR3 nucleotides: TGTGCCAGCAGCTTAGGAGGCTACCAAGAGACCCAGTACTTC. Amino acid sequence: CASSLGGYQETQYF.

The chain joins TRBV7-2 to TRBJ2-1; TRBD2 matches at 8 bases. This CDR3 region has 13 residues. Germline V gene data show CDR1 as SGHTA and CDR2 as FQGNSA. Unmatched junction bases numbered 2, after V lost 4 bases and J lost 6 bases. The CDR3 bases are TGTGCCAGCAGCTCCGGGAGGGGCAATGAGCAGTTCTTC. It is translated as CASSSGRGNEQFF.

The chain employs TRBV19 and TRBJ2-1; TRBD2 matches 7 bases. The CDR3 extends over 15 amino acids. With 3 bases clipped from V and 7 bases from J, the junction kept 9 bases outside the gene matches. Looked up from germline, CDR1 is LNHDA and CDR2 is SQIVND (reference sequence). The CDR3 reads CASSIPREGTNEQFF. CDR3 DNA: TGTGCCAGTAGTATCCCCAGGGAGGGAACGAATGAGCAGTTCTTC.

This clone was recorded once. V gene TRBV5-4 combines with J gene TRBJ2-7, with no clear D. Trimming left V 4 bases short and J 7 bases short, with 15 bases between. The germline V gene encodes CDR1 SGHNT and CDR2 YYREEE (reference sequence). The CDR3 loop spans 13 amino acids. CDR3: CASSAVSLGEQYF. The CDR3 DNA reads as TGTGCCAGCAGCGCCGTCAGCCTGGGTGAGCAGTACTTC.

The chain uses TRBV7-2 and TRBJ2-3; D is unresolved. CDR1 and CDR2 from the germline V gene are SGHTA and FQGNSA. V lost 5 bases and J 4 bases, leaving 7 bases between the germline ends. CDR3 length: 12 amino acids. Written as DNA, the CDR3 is TGTGCCAGCAGCCCCTACCCAGATACGCAGTATTTT. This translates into CASSPYPDTQYF.

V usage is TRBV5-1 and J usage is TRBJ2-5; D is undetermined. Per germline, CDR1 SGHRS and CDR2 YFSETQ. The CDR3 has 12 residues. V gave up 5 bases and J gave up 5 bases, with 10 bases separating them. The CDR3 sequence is CASSKGLETQYF. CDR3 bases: TGCGCCAGCAGTAAAGGCCTCGAGACCCAGTACTTC.

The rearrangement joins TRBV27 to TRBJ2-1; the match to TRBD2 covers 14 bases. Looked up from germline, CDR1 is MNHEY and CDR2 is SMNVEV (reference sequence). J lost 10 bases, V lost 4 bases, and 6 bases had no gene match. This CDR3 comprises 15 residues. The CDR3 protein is CASSWGTSGSGEQFF. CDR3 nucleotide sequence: TGTGCCAGCAGTTGGGGGACTAGCGGGAGTGGAGAGCAGTTCTTC.

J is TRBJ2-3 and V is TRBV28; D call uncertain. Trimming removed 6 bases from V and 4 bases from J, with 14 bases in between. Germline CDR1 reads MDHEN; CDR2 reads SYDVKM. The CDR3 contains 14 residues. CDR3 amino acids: CASRGMNSADTQYF. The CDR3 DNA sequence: TGTGCCAGCAGGGGGATGAACAGCGCAGATACGCAGTATTTT.

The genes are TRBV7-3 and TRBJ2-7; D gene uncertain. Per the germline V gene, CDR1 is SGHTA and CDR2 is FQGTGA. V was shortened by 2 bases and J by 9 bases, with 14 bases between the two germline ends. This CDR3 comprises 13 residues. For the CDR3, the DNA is TGTGCCAGCAGCTTATTTTCCGAATATGTGCAGTACTTC. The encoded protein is CASSLFSEYVQYF.

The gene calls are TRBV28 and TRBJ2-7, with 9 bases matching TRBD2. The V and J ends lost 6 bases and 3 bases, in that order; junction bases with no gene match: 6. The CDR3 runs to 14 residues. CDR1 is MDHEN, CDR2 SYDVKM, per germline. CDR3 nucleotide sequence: TGTGCCAGCAGGGCTAGCGGGACCCACTACGAGCAGTACTTC. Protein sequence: CASRASGTHYEQYF. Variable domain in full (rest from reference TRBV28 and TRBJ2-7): DVKVTQSSRYLVKRTGEKVFLECVQDMDHENMFWYRQDPGLGLRLIYFSYDVKMKEKGDIPEGYSVSREKKERFSLILESASTNQTSMYLCASRASGTHYEQYFGPGTRLTVT.

DNA of the CDR3: TGTGCCAGTAGCGAAGGGGACAGGAGAGATCTGAACACTGAAGCTTTCTTT. Translated, it gives CASSEGDRRDLNTEAFF. V is TRBV19 and J is TRBJ1-1; the match to TRBD1 covers 8 bases. The V gene end was trimmed by 6 bases and the J gene end by 0 bases; junction bases not matched to a gene: 12. The CDR3 is 17 residues long. Per the germline V gene, CDR1 is LNHDA and CDR2 is SQIVND (reference sequence).

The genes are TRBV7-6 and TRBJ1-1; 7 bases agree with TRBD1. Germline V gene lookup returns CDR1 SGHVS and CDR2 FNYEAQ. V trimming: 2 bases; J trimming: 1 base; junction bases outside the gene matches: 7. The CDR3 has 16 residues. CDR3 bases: TGTGCCAGCAGCTTACACAGGGGCGGGCCGAACACTGAAGCTTTCTTT. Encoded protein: CASSLHRGGPNTEAFF.

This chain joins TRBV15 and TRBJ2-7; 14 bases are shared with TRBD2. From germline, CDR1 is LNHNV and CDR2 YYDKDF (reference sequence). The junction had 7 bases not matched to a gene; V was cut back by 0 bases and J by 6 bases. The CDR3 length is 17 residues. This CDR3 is CATSRETSGRAGSEQYF. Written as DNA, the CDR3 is TGTGCCACCAGCAGAGAGACTAGCGGGAGGGCCGGGAGCGAGCAGTACTTC.